The rows below give T cell receptor beta chains drawn from one sample of a study of blood T cells in healthy people across ages. TCRdb reprocessed the 5' RACE reads with MiXCR, giving one entry per CDR3 protein. Here the sample spans over a million distinct CDR3 sequences, about 25% being singletons. Separately, the same data were catalogued under a study of T cells of mothers and their children.

The source material was blood. Receptor source: a girl aged 2 to 10 in good health. Each CDR3 is given with its conserved first and last residue. D genes are given only for firm matches.

J gene	V gene	CDR3 length	D gene	CDR3 protein
TRBJ2-7	TRBV21-1	14	NA	CASSKRDRGNEQYF
TRBJ2-5	TRBV14	11	NA	CASSQDTTQYF
TRBJ2-5	TRBV12-3/TRBV12-4	11	NA	CASSLRTHQYF
TRBJ2-4	TRBV11-2	11	NA	CASSLAGREYF
TRBJ2-5	TRBV29-1	15	NA	CSVEDSWTAQETQYF
TRBJ2-5	TRBV29-1	13	TRBD1	CSGGQGGRETQYF
TRBJ1-2	TRBV20-1	16	NA	CSTSPVGDTEDYGYTF
TRBJ1-2	TRBV6-1	13	NA	CASSEFAQYGYTF
TRBJ1-1	TRBV12-3/TRBV12-4	11	NA	CASSLGTNTFF
TRBJ2-1	TRBV11-2	17	TRBD2	CASSLDLRRGVYNEQFF
TRBJ2-5	TRBV10-3	15	NA	CAISEMSGDQETQYF
TRBJ2-3	TRBV27	11	NA	CASSWSDTQYF
TRBJ2-5	TRBV11-2	16	NA	CASSGPGGTTQETQYF
TRBJ1-1	TRBV21-1	21	NA	CASSKGDFSKGDDWRSTEAFF
TRBJ2-4	TRBV5-6	13	NA	CASSSVLTDIQYF
TRBJ1-1	TRBV10-3	15	TRBD1	CATQGVALVNTEAFF
TRBJ1-4	TRBV6-6	14	NA	CASRDRDGHEKLFF
TRBJ1-1	TRBV14	15	NA	CASSQDLWEDTEAFF
TRBJ2-5	TRBV11-2	13	NA	CASSRGRSETQYF